This TCR beta chain was sequenced in a study of identical twins. CDR1 and CDR2 (germline): LNHNV, YYDKDF (reference sequence). V was pared by 4 bases and J by 0 bases, with 13 bases between. The CDR3 spans 16 residues. Points from the study as a whole: The conclusions drew on cross-sectional statistical analysis instead of tracking the same donors.

With regard to this clonotype: Its cognate antigen is unknown.

MiXCR, run by TCRdb on the 5' RACE reads, gives a single entry per CDR3 protein. Counted here are 1.5 million to 2 million distinct CDR3 sequences, 25% to 35% occurring once; the ten biggest clones make up over 0.25%. The gene calls are TRBV15 and TRBJ1-5; the D gene is possibly TRBD1 (5 bases). Sequencing was carried out using cord blood. The source of this sequence is a newborn girl in good health. The CDR3 coding sequence is TGTGCCACCAGCAAGACAGCGGATAATAGCAATCAGCCCCAGCATTTT. Translation: CATSKTADNSNQPQHF.